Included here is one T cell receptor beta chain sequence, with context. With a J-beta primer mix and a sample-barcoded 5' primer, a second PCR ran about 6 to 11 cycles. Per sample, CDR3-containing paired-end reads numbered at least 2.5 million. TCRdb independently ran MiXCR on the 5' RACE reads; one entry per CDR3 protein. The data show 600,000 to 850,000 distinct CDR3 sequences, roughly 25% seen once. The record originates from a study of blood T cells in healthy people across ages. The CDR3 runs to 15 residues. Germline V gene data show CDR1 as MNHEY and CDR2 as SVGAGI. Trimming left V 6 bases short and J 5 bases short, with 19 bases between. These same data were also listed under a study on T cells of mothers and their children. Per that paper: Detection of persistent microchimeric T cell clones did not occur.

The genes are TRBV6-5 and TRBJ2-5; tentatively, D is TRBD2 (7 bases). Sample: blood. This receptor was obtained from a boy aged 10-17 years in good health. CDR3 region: CASSPWGGQSETQYF. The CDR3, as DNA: TGTGCCAGCAGCCCCTGGGGGGGGCAATCCGAGACCCAGTACTTC.